A single sample gave rise to the 27 T cell receptor beta chains below, sequenced in a study of T cells after yellow fever vaccination. Each CDR3 protein gets one entry after TCRdb re-called the 5' RACE reads with MiXCR. Of about 340,000 distinct CDR3 sequences listed, 12% were seen once; the top ten hold about 3%. The sequencing here drew on CD4+ T cells sorted from PBMCs, taken 15 days after the yellow fever booster vaccination. These receptors were obtained from a man aged 18 to 29 who received the YFV17D yellow fever vaccine.

J is TRBJ2-2 and V is TRBV13; the D gene could be TRBD1 or TRBD2 (5 bases each). CDR3 length: 15 residues. Germline CDR1 reads PRHDT; CDR2 reads FYEKMQ (reference sequence). V was clipped by 4 bases and J by 6 bases, with 15 bases between them. The CDR3 reads CASSSWDGAAGELFF. DNA of the CDR3: TGTGCCAGCAGCTCCTGGGACGGGGCGGCCGGGGAGCTGTTTTTT.

This clonotype was found many times. The chain links TRBV5-1 to TRBJ2-7, with TRBD1 matching 8 bases. Per germline, CDR1 SGHRS and CDR2 YFSETQ. V shed 0 bases, J shed 7 bases, and the junction held 6 bases outside the gene matches. The CDR3 loop spans 14 amino acids. This chain's CDR3 is CASSLVAGGGEQYF. CDR3 sequence (DNA): TGCGCCAGCAGCTTGGTTGCAGGGGGCGGAGAGCAGTACTTC.

This clonotype was found a few times. The rearrangement links TRBV6-6 to TRBJ1-2; D may be TRBD1 (5 bases). V dropped 10 bases and J dropped 6 bases, with 18 bases sitting between them. Germline loops: CDR1 MNHNY, CDR2 SVGAGI (reference sequence). This CDR3 contains 13 residues. CDR3 residues: CATYNPGTDGYTF. CDR3 bases: TGTGCCACCTACAATCCGGGGACGGATGGCTACACCTTC.

This clonotype was counted ten times or more. The CDR3 reads CASSLSGSGTGELFF. The CDR3 coding sequence is TGTGCCAGCAGCTTATCTGGGTCGGGCACCGGGGAGCTGTTTTTT. The chain links TRBV7-9 to TRBJ2-2; the D is unclear. The V end was cut by 2 bases, the J end by 4 bases, with 11 bases between. CDR3 length: 15 amino acids. CDR1 and CDR2 from the germline V gene are SEHNR and FQNEAQ (reference sequence).

This clonotype was recorded many times. The V gene is TRBV9, the J gene TRBJ2-3; D is undetermined. The CDR3 sequence is 15 residues long. The germline gives CDR1 SGDLS, CDR2 YYNGEE. Trimming removed 0 bases at V and 1 base at J, with 9 bases between. DNA for the CDR3: TGTGCCAGCAGCGTAGAAGGGAAACGCACAGATACGCAGTATTTT. Translating gives CASSVEGKRTDTQYF.

The gene calls are TRBV4-3 and TRBJ2-5, with D perhaps matching TRBD1 (5 bases). The V gene's germline CDR1 is LGHNA and CDR2 YSLEER. Trimming stripped 1 base from V and 5 bases from J, with 14 bases between. CDR3 length equals 15 residues. The CDR3 DNA sequence: TGCGCCAGCAGCCAAGTTGCGTGGGGCCGGGAGACCCAGTACTTC. It encodes CASSQVAWGRETQYF.

This clonotype was detected only a few times. The chain is built from TRBV5-1 and TRBJ2-7, with D perhaps assigned TRBD1 or TRBD2 (5 bases each). Germline values: CDR1 SGHRS, CDR2 YFSETQ. The CDR3 contains 14 residues. V was shortened by 4 bases and J by 5 bases, with 16 bases between the two germline ends. CDR3 protein: CASSRDPLRDEQYF. The CDR3 nucleotides read TGCGCCAGCAGCAGGGACCCCCTAAGGGACGAGCAGTACTTC.

This clonotype showed up just a few times. J is TRBJ2-7 and V is TRBV14; D uncertain. Germline CDR1 reads SGHDN; CDR2 reads FVKESK. The CDR3 contains 13 residues. V was clipped by 1 base and J by 6 bases, with 10 bases between them. This CDR3 is CASSQVPAGEQYF. Written as DNA, the CDR3 is TGTGCCAGCAGCCAAGTGCCCGCTGGCGAGCAGTACTTC.

This clonotype was recorded at least ten times. The V call is TRBV19, the J call TRBJ1-2; the D gene is possibly TRBD1 (5 bases). Germline loops: CDR1 LNHDA, CDR2 SQIVND (reference sequence). With 4 bases removed from V and 0 bases from J, the gap between germline ends came to 18 bases. This CDR3 region has 17 residues. The CDR3 region has the DNA TGTGCCAGTAGTAGTCAGGGTTTCCCACCCTCTAACTATGGCTACACCTTC. Protein product: CASSSQGFPPSNYGYTF. Full variable domain (rest looked up from reference TRBV19 and TRBJ1-2): DGGITQSPKYLFRKEGQNVTLSCEQNLNHDAMYWYRQDPGQGLRLIYYSQIVNDFQKGDIAEGYSVSREKKESFPLTVTSAQKNPTAFYLCASSSQGFPPSNYGYTFGSGTRLTVV.

Only one count was recorded for this clonotype. A much larger clone differs by one base, so this may be a read error. The chain uses TRBV3-1 and TRBJ1-1; the match to TRBD1 covers 10 bases. This CDR3 spans 19 amino acids. Germline CDR1 and CDR2: LGHDT and YNNKEL (reference sequence). The V and J ends lost 0 bases and 1 base, in that order; junction bases with no gene match: 11. CDR3 region: CASSQELSGTGDKNTEAFF. CDR3 DNA: TGTGCCAGCAGCCAAGAGCTTTCCGGGACAGGGGATAAGAACACTGAAGCTTTCTTT.

This clonotype was counted at least ten times. The chain carries TRBV20-1 and TRBJ1-6; 8 positions match TRBD1. The germline V gene encodes CDR1 DFQATT and CDR2 SNEGSKA (reference sequence). The CDR3 sequence is 14 residues long. The ends lost 1 base at V and 8 bases at J; junction bases unmatched: 4. Written as DNA, the CDR3 is TGCAGTGCTAGAGGGGGGACAGGAGATTCACCCCTCCACTTT. It codes for CSARGGTGDSPLHF.

This clonotype was counted only a few times. This sequence joins TRBV19 and TRBJ2-6, with no clear D. Between the trimmed V and J ends, which lost 6 bases and 6 bases, there was a span of 18 bases. There are 16 residues in the CDR3. Germline CDR1 is LNHDA and CDR2 is SQIVND (reference sequence). The CDR3 protein is CASRRRGITEANVLTF. CDR3 nucleotide sequence: TGTGCCAGTAGAAGACGCGGCATCACGGAGGCCAACGTCCTGACTTTC.

The chain combines TRBV7-6 with TRBJ1-1, with D possibly TRBD1 on 5 matching bases. The CDR3 runs 13 residues. V lost 1 base and J 6 bases, leaving 9 bases between the germline ends. Germline CDR1 is SGHVS and CDR2 is FNYEAQ. CDR3: CASSLGGSAEAFF. CDR3 nucleotide sequence: TGTGCCAGCAGCTTAGGGGGGAGCGCTGAAGCTTTCTTT.

The CDR3 DNA reads TGTGCCAGCTCTCCTACCCTCTGGGAGACTGAGGAGACCCAGTACTTC. Translating it yields CASSPTLWETEETQYF. The chain recombines TRBV18 with TRBJ2-5, with D perhaps matching TRBD2 (5 bases). This CDR3 region has 16 residues. The germline V and J ends were trimmed by 6 bases and 5 bases, with 22 bases remaining between them. Germline loops: CDR1 KGHSH, CDR2 LQKENI.

This clonotype was observed a handful of times. The CDR3 nucleotides read TGCGCCAGCAGCAGAACCACGACAGGGAGAGAGACCCAGTACTTC. This sequence encodes CASSRTTTGRETQYF. The genes are TRBV5-1 and TRBJ2-5, with TRBD1 matching 7 bases. The CDR3 is 15 residues long. The ends lost 4 bases at V and 4 bases at J; junction bases unmatched: 10. CDR1 is SGHRS and CDR2 is YFSETQ in the germline V gene.

In regard to this clonotype: Germline and junction disagree at one end, which may indicate a read error. DNA of the CDR3: TGTGCCTGGAGTGTACGCAGGGGCGCCTTC. This translates into CAWSVRRGAF. The chain carries TRBV30 and TRBJ1-2; perhaps TRBD1 as D (6 bases). The V gene's germline CDR1 is GTSNPN and CDR2 SVGIG (reference sequence). CDR3 length equals 10 residues.

This rearrangement joins TRBV11-2 to TRBJ2-1; TRBD1 agrees at 8 bases. The CDR3 runs to 14 residues. V trimming: 4 bases; J trimming: 6 bases; junction bases outside the gene matches: 5. CDR1 is SGHAT and CDR2 is FQNNGV in the germline V gene. In DNA form, the CDR3 reads TGTGCCAGCAGCTCTCGTACAGGGGGCAATGAGCAGTTCTTC. Protein: CASSSRTGGNEQFF.

Only a few counts were recorded for this clonotype. The V gene is TRBV18, the J gene TRBJ1-5, with 9 bases that match TRBD1. The V and J ends lost 4 bases and 7 bases, in that order; junction bases with no gene match: 8. CDR3 length equals 15 residues. The germline CDR1 and CDR2 sequences are KGHSH and LQKENI. Here the CDR3 reads CASSLENRGQQPQHF. Here the CDR3 DNA reads TGTGCCAGCTCACTTGAAAACAGGGGGCAACAGCCCCAGCATTTT.

In this sample, this clonotype turned up a few times. The V gene is TRBV2, the J gene TRBJ2-2, with 8 bases lining up with TRBD1. Germline lookup yields CDR1 SNHLY and CDR2 FYNNEI. The CDR3 sequence is 17 residues long. Trimming took 7 bases from V and 4 from J; bases not matched to a gene: 14. The CDR3 nucleotides are TGTGCCAGCACCCCACCCCAGGGGGCTTCGGTCACCGGGGAGCTGTTTTTT. Its protein product is CASTPPQGASVTGELFF.

This rearrangement joins TRBV12-3 or TRBV12-4 to TRBJ1-2, with no clear D. The V and J ends lost 5 bases and 4 bases respectively, with 20 bases between them. The CDR3 consists of 16 residues. For the CDR3, the DNA is TGTGCCAGCAGTAAATCACACGACCTTGAGGCCTATGGCTACACCTTC. It codes for CASSKSHDLEAYGYTF.

The chain uses TRBV7-2 and TRBJ1-6; D may be TRBD1 (6 bases). Trimming took off 6 bases at V and 9 bases at J, with 18 bases between the two ends. The CDR3 is 15 residues long. CDR1 and CDR2 (germline): SGHTA, FQGNSA. The CDR3 sequence is CASSQKGGGSSPLHF. The CDR3 DNA reads TGTGCCAGCAGTCAAAAGGGGGGAGGATCTTCACCCCTCCACTTT.

This clonotype came up a few times. The CDR3 nucleotides are TGTGCCAGCAGCCAAGACCCGGACAGGGGTCGGGAGCTGTTTTTT. Its protein product is CASSQDPDRGRELFF. V and J are TRBV3-1 and TRBJ2-2, with 9 bases matching TRBD1. This CDR3 is 15 amino acids long. The V gene end was trimmed by 0 bases and the J gene end by 9 bases; junction bases not matched to a gene: 5. Germline lookup yields CDR1 LGHDT and CDR2 YNNKEL (reference sequence).

The chain couples TRBV7-2 to TRBJ2-5, with 9 bases that match TRBD2. Germline V CDR1 and CDR2: SGHTA, FQGNSA. Trimming at V came to 5 bases and at J to 1 base, leaving 2 bases not matched to a gene. The CDR3 contains 14 residues. Here the CDR3 DNA reads TGTGCCAGCAGCGCGGGGGGGGCCCAAGAGACCCAGTACTTC. It is translated as CASSAGGAQETQYF. The full variable domain, rest sourced from reference TRBV7-2 and TRBJ2-5, is GAGVSQSPSNKVTEKGKDVELRCDPISGHTALYWYRQSLGQGLEFLIYFQGNSAPDKSGLPSDRFSAERTGGSVSTLTIQRTQQEDSAVYLCASSAGGAQETQYFGPGTRLLVL.

This clonotype was found many times. The V call is TRBV18, the J call TRBJ1-1; D possibly corresponds to TRBD1 (6 bases). The germline V gene encodes CDR1 KGHSH and CDR2 LQKENI. The ends were cut back, 0 bases at V and 4 bases at J, with 9 bases in the middle. The CDR3 consists of 14 residues. CDR3 region: CASSPPNRVTEAFF. CDR3 nucleotides: TGTGCCAGCTCACCACCCAACAGGGTCACTGAAGCTTTCTTT.

The V and J genes are TRBV12-3 or TRBV12-4 and TRBJ1-1; D gene uncertain. The CDR3 has 15 amino acids. V was shortened by 3 bases and J by 1 base, with 12 bases between the two germline ends. The CDR3 DNA reads TGTGCCAGCAGTTTTTTAGGGAAAACGAACACTGAAGCTTTCTTT. It encodes CASSFLGKTNTEAFF.

The genes are TRBV7-7 and TRBJ2-3, with 7 positions matching TRBD1. Unmatched junction bases numbered 2, after V lost 4 bases and J lost 4 bases. Germline loops: CDR1 SSHAT, CDR2 FNYEAQ (reference sequence). CDR3 length: 13 residues. This CDR3 is CASSSDRADTQYF. CDR3 in DNA: TGTGCCAGCAGCTCCGACAGGGCAGATACGCAGTATTTT.

V gene TRBV20-1 combines with J gene TRBJ2-2; possibly TRBD1 for D (5 bases). The germline gives CDR1 DFQATT, CDR2 SNEGSKA (reference sequence). The CDR3 extends over 12 amino acids. V was clipped by 7 bases and J by 5 bases, with 11 bases between them. The CDR3 spells CSVDKSTGELFF. The CDR3 bases are TGCAGTGTGGACAAATCGACCGGGGAGCTGTTTTTT.